This is a list of T cell receptor beta chains from one sample in a study of T cell repertoires in cytomegalovirus infection. TCRdb reprocessed the reads with MiXCR, giving one entry per CDR3 protein. The sample contains some 230,000 distinct CDR3 sequences, over 20% of which appear only once. The sequenced sample was CD8+ T cells from PBMCs. These receptors were taken from a human donor in good health (CMV status not recorded). Some clones in this sample may be carry-over from other donors' samples. CDR3s leave out the opening cysteine and the closing phenylalanine or tryptophan. The order of the fields is clone size, V gene, CDR3 protein. Rows give clone size only sometimes, using once, few, many, or a class for an expanded clone.

>few|TRBV4-2
ASSVEGESSYNEQF
>NA|TRBV14
ASSQVGNRGTDTQY
>NA|TRBV28
ASSQIRTGSSPLH
>NA|TRBV9
ASSTPVGQGAMNTEAF
>NA|TRBV2
ATPGPYPYEQY
>few|TRBV28
ASSKRLGAF
>NA|TRBV7-2
ASSLVARAEAF
>many|TRBV28
ASSSPFRDRATSGANVLT
>few|TRBV7-6
ASSPPTGYEQY
>many|TRBV28
ASTERSSYNEQF
>few|TRBV28
ASLGTGVETQY
>NA|TRBV7-9
ASSGVSNEQF
>few|TRBV24-1
ATSGLFGGVGSDTQY
>NA|TRBV20-1
SAREQLLSNQPQH
>few|TRBV6-2/TRBV6-3
ASSYSYERGGDEQY
>few|TRBV7-2
ASSPTGASYEQY
>many|TRBV28
ASTNLGYGYT
>few|TRBV7-9
ASSTEVLNQPQH
>few|TRBV19
ASSNWTEGH
>few|TRBV5-6
ASSLSTEEAF
>few|TRBV4-1
ASSQDMGRGETGELF
>NA|TRBV4-1
ASSQVWTGGSNQPQH
>NA|TRBV5-3
ASSVTGGNSPLH
>NA|TRBV20-1
SASPIEGNQPQH
>NA|TRBV6-5
ASSYSQEHPNTGELF
>few|TRBV5-6
ASSSLIGTGTYEQY
>few|TRBV6-2/TRBV6-3
ASTVQGSYEQY
>NA|TRBV20-1
SAYETSGGPFSYEQY
>many|TRBV10-3
AISESPGGNGYT
>few|TRBV4-1
ASSQDGRTGMDEQF
>NA|TRBV6-1
ASSQTRRTNTGELF
>NA|TRBV28
ASSLFGGPEETQY
>medium-sized|TRBV7-2
ASSLFSAFNEQF
>few|TRBV3-1
ASSQDTNYGYT
>many|TRBV19
ASSIEDRAGQPQH
>NA|TRBV18
ASSPRLAEETQY
>few|TRBV7-9
ASSLQTGDYSYEQY
>NA|TRBV5-5
ASSLGPFPNEQF
>many|TRBV28
ASSFSSYSEQY
>once|TRBV5-5
ASSLRLAGYNEQF
>many|TRBV29-1
SVVGTLYEQY
>NA|TRBV20-1
SALAGGVIFSGANVLT